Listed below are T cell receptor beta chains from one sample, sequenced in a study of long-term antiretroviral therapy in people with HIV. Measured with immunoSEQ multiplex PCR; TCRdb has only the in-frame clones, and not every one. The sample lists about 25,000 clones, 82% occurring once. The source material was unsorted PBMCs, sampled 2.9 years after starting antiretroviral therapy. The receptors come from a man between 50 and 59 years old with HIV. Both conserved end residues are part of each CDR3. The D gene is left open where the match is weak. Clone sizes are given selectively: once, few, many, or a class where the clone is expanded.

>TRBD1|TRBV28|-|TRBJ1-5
TGTGCCAGCAGTTTTCAGGGGGATGTAAATCAGCCCCAGCATTTT
CASSFQGDVNQPQHF
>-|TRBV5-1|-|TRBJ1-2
TGCGCCAGCAGCCTGACAGTAACTTCGAGGCCACCCAACTATGGCTACACCTTC
CASSLTVTSRPPNYGYTF
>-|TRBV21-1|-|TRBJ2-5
TGTGCCAGCAGCAAATTACCAGCGACCCGAGAGACCCAGTACTTC
CASSKLPATRETQYF
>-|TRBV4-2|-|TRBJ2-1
TGTGCCAGCAGCCCCGGACCGGGCACCTACAATGAGCAGTTCTTC
CASSPGPGTYNEQFF
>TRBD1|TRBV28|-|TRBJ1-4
TGTGCCAGCAGTTTTCAGGACAGGGCGGGTGAAAAACTGTTTTTT
CASSFQDRAGEKLFF
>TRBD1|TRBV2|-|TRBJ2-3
TGTGCCAGCAGTCCCGACAGGGCCAGCACAGATACGCAGTATTTT
CASSPDRASTDTQYF
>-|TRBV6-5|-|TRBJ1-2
TGTGCCAGCAGTTACTCGACGAGCTCGGTTGGGTATGGCTACACCTTC
CASSYSTSSVGYGYTF
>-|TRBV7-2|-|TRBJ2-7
TGTGCCAGCAGCCCTCCGGGGGACGAGCAGTACTTC
CASSPPGDEQYF
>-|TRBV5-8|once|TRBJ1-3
TGTGCCAGCAGCCCAATAGGCACCTCTGGAAACACCATATATTTT
CASSPIGTSGNTIYF
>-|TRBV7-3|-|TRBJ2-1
TGTGCCAGCAGCCCCAGAGGGCAGGGGGGCTATGGGCAGTTCTTC
CASSPRGQGGYGQFF
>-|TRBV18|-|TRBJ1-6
TGTGCCAGCTCATCACAGGGTCGGTTGAATTCACCCCTCCACTTT
CASSSQGRLNSPLHF
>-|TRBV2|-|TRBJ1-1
TGTGCCAGCAGCCTCAGGGAATTGGGAGCTTTCTTT
CASSLRELGAFF
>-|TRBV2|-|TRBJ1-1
TGTGCCAGCAGCCCCATTCCAGGGAACACTGAAGCTTTCTTT
CASSPIPGNTEAFF
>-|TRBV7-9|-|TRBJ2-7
TGTGCCAGCAGTTTAGGGTTTCCCCCCTACGAGCAGTACTTC
CASSLGFPPYEQYF
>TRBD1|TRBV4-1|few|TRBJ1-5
TGCGCCAGCAGCCAAGCGGACAGGGTTTGGAATCAGCCCCAGCATTTT
CASSQADRVWNQPQHF
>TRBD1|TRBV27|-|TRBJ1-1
TGTGCCAGCACGTTCGGGACAGGATCCACTGAAGCTTTCTTT
CASTFGTGSTEAFF